Listed below are T cell receptor beta chains from one sample, sequenced in a study of CD8+ T cells in alopecia areata. Here immunoSEQ multiplex PCR was the method, and the copy in TCRdb shows in-frame clones only, minus some. The data hold 200,000 to 250,000 clones, with approximately 61% observed a single time. Here the sequenced sample was CD4+ T cells sorted from blood, taken at week 0. These receptors were taken from a human donor with alopecia areata. Both conserved end residues are part of each CDR3. The D gene is left open where the match is weak. Clone size, where shown, is once, few, many, or a class for clones that have expanded.

CDR3nt: TGTGCCTGGAGTGTACGACCCCAGGGGGCAACTGAAGCTTTCTTT; CDR3aa: CAWSVRPQGATEAFF; d_gene: TRBD1; j_gene: TRBJ1-1; abundance: few; v_gene: TRBV30
CDR3nt: TGTGCCTGGAGTTTGACGGACAGGGATGAGTTCACTGAAGCTTTCTTT; CDR3aa: CAWSLTDRDEFTEAFF; d_gene: TRBD1; j_gene: TRBJ1-1; abundance: .; v_gene: TRBV30
CDR3nt: TGTGCCAGCAGTGAAGGTGGCTATCAGCCCCAGCATTTT; CDR3aa: CASSEGGYQPQHF; d_gene: .; j_gene: TRBJ1-5; abundance: .; v_gene: TRBV6-1
CDR3nt: TGTGCCAGCAGTGGACAGGTGAACACTGAAGCTTTCTTT; CDR3aa: CASSGQVNTEAFF; d_gene: TRBD1; j_gene: TRBJ1-1; abundance: .; v_gene: TRBV5-4
CDR3nt: TGTGCCAGCAGCCCGACCCACGCCACCGCTTTCTTT; CDR3aa: CASSPTHATAFF; d_gene: .; j_gene: TRBJ1-1; abundance: .; v_gene: TRBV16
CDR3nt: TGTGCCTGGAGTGTACCGAACGGGATGGTCCAGTACTTC; CDR3aa: CAWSVPNGMVQYF; d_gene: .; j_gene: TRBJ2-5; abundance: .; v_gene: TRBV30
CDR3nt: TGTGCCAGCAGCCTGGGACAGGGGGATGGCTACACCTTC; CDR3aa: CASSLGQGDGYTF; d_gene: TRBD1; j_gene: TRBJ1-2; abundance: few; v_gene: TRBV7-9
CDR3nt: TGTGCCAGCAGCTTACTCCCGACTAGCGGAACCTCAGATACGCAGTATTTT; CDR3aa: CASSLLPTSGTSDTQYF; d_gene: TRBD2; j_gene: TRBJ2-3; abundance: .; v_gene: TRBV11-2
CDR3nt: TGCAGCGTTGAAGTGGTGGGAAACATTCAGTACTTC; CDR3aa: CSVEVVGNIQYF; d_gene: .; j_gene: TRBJ2-4; abundance: .; v_gene: TRBV29-1
CDR3nt: TGTGCCAGCAGCGCCCGGTCCGAGCAGTACTTC; CDR3aa: CASSARSEQYF; d_gene: .; j_gene: TRBJ2-7; abundance: .; v_gene: TRBV2
CDR3nt: TGTGCCAGCAGCCCCCGGCGGTGGCTAGCGGGAGCGGGCGAGACCCAGTACTTC; CDR3aa: CASSPRRWLAGAGETQYF; d_gene: TRBD2; j_gene: TRBJ2-5; abundance: .; v_gene: TRBV11-2
CDR3nt: TGCGCCAGCAGCTTCATAGCGGGAACGGAAAATGAGCAGTTCTTC; CDR3aa: CASSFIAGTENEQFF; d_gene: TRBD2; j_gene: TRBJ2-1; abundance: .; v_gene: TRBV5-1
CDR3nt: TGTGCCAGCAGTTACTCCGGGCAGGGGAGCTCCTACGAGCAGTACTTC; CDR3aa: CASSYSGQGSSYEQYF; d_gene: .; j_gene: TRBJ2-7; abundance: once; v_gene: TRBV6-5
CDR3nt: TGCGCCAGCAGCTTGGATAGGGTACTGACCACTGAAGCTTTCTTT; CDR3aa: CASSLDRVLTTEAFF; d_gene: .; j_gene: TRBJ1-1; abundance: .; v_gene: TRBV5-1
CDR3nt: TGTGCCTGGAGCTTAGGGGGGCTCAATAGGGCCCAGCATTTT; CDR3aa: CAWSLGGLNRAQHF; d_gene: .; j_gene: TRBJ1-5; abundance: .; v_gene: TRBV30
CDR3nt: TGCGCCAGCAGCTTGGAAGCGGATACGCAGTATTTT; CDR3aa: CASSLEADTQYF; d_gene: .; j_gene: TRBJ2-3; abundance: .; v_gene: TRBV5-1
CDR3nt: TGCGCCAGCAGCCAAGCAGGGAGGGCTCGTTTGGAGACCCAGTACTTC; CDR3aa: CASSQAGRARLETQYF; d_gene: TRBD2; j_gene: TRBJ2-5; abundance: .; v_gene: TRBV4-1